A selection of T cell receptor beta chains follows, all from one sample in a study of T cell responses to AZD1222 COVID-19 vaccine. The protocol was immunoSEQ multiplex PCR, while the TCRdb copy is restricted to in-frame clones and leaves out a portion. The repertoire includes 150,000 to 200,000 clones, around 85% of them detected once, and over 1% sits in the top ten. This material consisted of peripheral blood, taken 28 days after the second AZD1222 dose. These receptors were obtained from an adult who received the AZD1222 COVID-19 vaccine. CDR3s include the opening cysteine and the closing phenylalanine or tryptophan. Size is omitted from some rows. Given values are once, few, many or a class for expanded clones.

>TRBV4-3|NA
CASSQVLPLGTDTQYF
>TRBV24-1|NA
CATSDWSGTTEAFF
>TRBV4-1|NA
CASSTSPAERYEQYF
>TRBV11-2|NA
CASRPSGGYGYTF
>TRBV15|NA
CATSRDRQPEAFF
>TRBV5-6|NA
CASYSRDTLPSEQYF
>TRBV18|NA
CASSPSFQGDYEQYF
>TRBV7-9|NA
CASGPGVDGSFF
>TRBV5-1|NA
CASSLQGFYEQYF
>TRBV7-9|NA
CASSPGSTPNTGELFF
>TRBV3-1/TRBV3-2|NA
CASKATGEWDYNSPLHF
>TRBV13|NA
CASSPEAGTGTAYEQYF
>TRBV7-2|NA
CASSFWTGLEFF
>TRBV5-6|NA
CASSVLPTASIAKNIQYF
>TRBV2|NA
CASTLGQGLSGELFF
>TRBV5-5|NA
CASSPAEHGYTF
>TRBV6-1|NA
CASSVLGQGKGGFGAFF
>TRBV6-5|NA
CASSYSWDRGPFF
>TRBV5-1|once
CASSPGFPAEYEQYF
>TRBV2|NA
CASSAGAGGYTF
>TRBV11-2|NA
CASSLARGSGANVLTF
>TRBV14|NA
CASSQDQTNTGELFF
>TRBV7-9|NA
CASSPQRVGKNIQYF
>TRBV6-2/TRBV6-3|NA
CASSSSGGARELFF
>TRBV3-1/TRBV3-2|few
CASSQGPGRDLNQPQHF
>TRBV10-3|NA
CAISERTGNNSPLHF
>TRBV5-6|NA
CASSLQGLSYNSPLHF
>TRBV5-8|few
CASSLAGSLDEQYF
>TRBV19|NA
CASSSQGGTEAFF
>TRBV3-1/TRBV3-2|NA
CASSPYTGGSSGNTIYF
>TRBV9|NA
CASSEGTGTWGETQYF
>TRBV5-1|NA
CASSPGQGYTDTQYF
>TRBV6-6|few
CASSYSYNEQFF